The 7 T cell receptor beta chains below were found in one sample sequenced in a study of T-cell reconstitution after alpha-beta-depleted transplantation in children. Construction of the TCRbeta library involved unique molecular identifiers. TCRdb reanalysed the PCR reads using MiXCR and keeps one entry per CDR3 protein. The data show some 220,000 distinct CDR3 sequences, approximately 11% seen once. The sample here was PBMCs, taken before TCRalphabeta/CD19-depleted stem cell transplant. The receptors were gathered from a child under two years old with acute myeloid leukemia, due to receive a stem cell transplant.

Many counts were recorded for this clonotype. The chain couples TRBV28 to TRBJ1-4, with D possibly matching TRBD1 (6 bases). Trimming took 6 bases from V and 4 from J, leaving 12 bases between them. Germline V gene sequence: CDR1 MDHEN, CDR2 SYDVKM. The CDR3 runs 14 residues. The CDR3 spells CASSTDSLNEKLFF. CDR3 DNA sequence: TGTGCCAGCAGCACGGACAGCCTTAATGAAAAACTGTTTTTT.

Concerning this clonotype itself: A read error may explain this, as a much larger clone is one base away. The CDR3 does not close with the conserved phenylalanine or tryptophan, likely indicating a read error. The rearrangement joins TRBV7-1 to TRBJ2-2; D gene ambiguous. TRBV7-1 is given ORF status, its function remaining uncertain. Trimming left V 3 bases short and J 11 bases short, with 10 bases between. CDR3 size: 12 residues. The CDR3 protein is CASSSSLSELFY. CDR3 coding DNA: TGTGCCAGCAGCTCGAGCCTATCTGAGCTGTTTTAT.

This clonotype was observed at least ten times. J is TRBJ2-5 and V is TRBV7-9; D gene uncertain. Deletions cut 4 bases from V and 2 bases from J, with 11 bases between. The CDR3 loop spans 14 amino acids. Germline V gene data show CDR1 as SEHNR and CDR2 as FQNEAQ (reference sequence). In nucleotides, the CDR3 is TGTGCCAGCAGCTCACCGCCAACACAAGAGACCCAGTACTTC. Translation gives CASSSPPTQETQYF.

This clonotype was seen only a few times. This chain uses TRBV28 with TRBJ2-2; 10 bases align to TRBD2. V trimming: 9 bases; J trimming: 5 bases; junction bases outside the gene matches: 6. The CDR3 consists of 14 residues. Germline V gene lookup returns CDR1 MDHEN and CDR2 SYDVKM. The chain's CDR3 is CASNRAGGTGELFF. Written as DNA, the CDR3 is TGTGCCAGTAATCGAGCGGGAGGGACCGGGGAGCTGTTTTTT.

This clonotype has ten or more counts. This chain links TRBV24-1 with TRBJ2-4; D is perhaps TRBD1 or TRBD2 (6 bases each). Trimming left V 12 bases short and J 7 bases short, with 18 bases between. The CDR3 is 13 amino acids. The germline V gene encodes CDR1 KGHDR and CDR2 SFDVKD. CDR3 residues: CALRGTPLNIQYF. The CDR3, as DNA: TGTGCCCTTAGGGGGACTCCCTTGAACATTCAGTACTTC.

This clonotype was counted at least ten times. This chain uses TRBV6-2 or TRBV6-3 with TRBJ2-2; 11 nucleotides line up with TRBD2. With 11 bases clipped from V and 5 bases from J, the junction kept 16 bases outside the gene matches. Looked up from germline, CDR1 is MNHEY and CDR2 is SVGEGT. The CDR3 consists of 17 residues. The CDR3 sequence: CAVTVQGLAVRTGELFF. DNA for the CDR3: TGTGCCGTCACCGTACAGGGACTAGCGGTGAGAACCGGGGAGCTGTTTTTT.

At least ten counts were recorded for this clonotype. The chain has TRBV5-1 and TRBJ2-2, with D perhaps matching TRBD2 (6 bases). Germline V CDR1 and CDR2: SGHRS, YFSETQ. The germline V and J ends were trimmed by 0 bases and 3 bases, with 6 bases remaining between them. The CDR3 extends over 14 amino acids. In DNA, the CDR3 is TGCGCCAGCAGCTTGGGGAGGGACACCGGGGAGCTGTTTTTT. Protein sequence: CASSLGRDTGELFF.